Listed below are T cell receptor beta chains from one sample, sequenced in a study of blood T cell repertoires in COVID-19. The protocol was immunoSEQ multiplex PCR, while the TCRdb copy is restricted to in-frame clones and leaves out a portion. The data hold more than 90,000 clones, with around nine tenths observed a single time. The sample comprised peripheral blood. Receptors were obtained from a man aged 40-49 years with acute or convalescent COVID-19. The CDR3 runs from the conserved cysteine through the conserved F or W. A D gene is named only where the DNA matches it firmly. Size values are once, few and many counts, or a class for expanded clones, and some rows have none.

TRBV5-1	NA	TRBJ2-5	TRBD2	TGCGCCAGCAGCTGGGGACTAGCGGAAGAGACCCAGTACTTC	CASSWGLAEETQYF
TRBV5-1	NA	TRBJ2-3	TRBD2	TGCGCCAGCAGTTCCCAGACTAGCGGGGGTTATGATACGCAGTATTTT	CASSSQTSGGYDTQYF
TRBV5-1	NA	TRBJ1-1	TRBD1	TGCGCCAGCAGCAGGGGGCAGGTGAACACTGAAGCTTTCTTT	CASSRGQVNTEAFF
TRBV15	NA	TRBJ1-5	NA	TGTGCCACCAGCAGAGTCTCAGGGGAGGGAGCCCAGCATTTT	CATSRVSGEGAQHF
TRBV6-1	NA	TRBJ1-2	NA	TGTGCCAGCAGTGAAGCGTGGGGGGGCCGCTATGGCTACACCTTC	CASSEAWGGRYGYTF
TRBV5-1	NA	TRBJ1-2	NA	TGCGCCAGCAGCTTGGACACGGGGGGCTACACCTTC	CASSLDTGGYTF
TRBV6-1	NA	TRBJ1-4	NA	TGTGCCAGCAGTGAAGTTTCGGGAGCTAATGAAAAACTGTTTTTT	CASSEVSGANEKLFF
TRBV7-2	NA	TRBJ1-5	NA	TGTGCCAGCAGCGAACAGGTCGGTCAGCCCCAGCATTTT	CASSEQVGQPQHF
TRBV4-2	NA	TRBJ2-7	NA	TGTGCCAGCAGCCCCCTAGACAGTGGAGCCGCCGAAGAGCAGTACTTC	CASSPLDSGAAEEQYF
TRBV3-1/TRBV3-2	NA	TRBJ1-4	TRBD1	TGTGCCAGCAGCCCAAGGACAGGGGCGAATGAAAAACTGTTTTTT	CASSPRTGANEKLFF
TRBV5-1	NA	TRBJ1-5	NA	TGCGCCAGCAGCCCGGTAGGGGACACGGGTCAGCCCCAGCATTTT	CASSPVGDTGQPQHF
TRBV19	NA	TRBJ1-5	NA	TGTGCCAGTACCGTGGGGCCCTATAGCAATCAGCCCCAGCATTTT	CASTVGPYSNQPQHF
TRBV10-3	once	TRBJ1-1	NA	TGTGCCATCAGTGAGAGGCAGGGGCCTGAAGCTTTCTTT	CAISERQGPEAFF
TRBV18	once	TRBJ2-1	TRBD1	TGTGCCAGCTCGACAGGGATAAATGAGCAGTTCTTC	CASSTGINEQFF
TRBV10-2	NA	TRBJ1-6	NA	TGCGCCAGCAGTGACGTTGGGGCCTGGAGCTCCTATAATTCACCCCTCCACTTT	CASSDVGAWSSYNSPLHF
TRBV6-5	NA	TRBJ1-4	TRBD1	TGTGCCAGCAGTTACAGGGGACAGGGAGGCGAAAAACTGTTTTTT	CASSYRGQGGEKLFF
TRBV20-1	NA	TRBJ1-2	NA	TGCAGTGCTAGTCGGTTTCAAGGGGATGGCTACACCTTC	CSASRFQGDGYTF
TRBV7-6	NA	TRBJ2-2	NA	TGTGCCAGCAGCTTTAGGACAATCGTATCCGGGGAGCTGTTTTTT	CASSFRTIVSGELFF
TRBV9	NA	TRBJ1-1	NA	TGTGCCAGCAGCGTAGTGGCATCGAACACTGAAGCTTTCTTT	CASSVVASNTEAFF
TRBV5-1	NA	TRBJ1-4	TRBD1	TGCGCCAGCAGCCCGTCTGACAGGGTTGGTGAAAAACTGTTTTTT	CASSPSDRVGEKLFF
TRBV11-2	NA	TRBJ2-7	NA	TGTGCCAGCAGCTTAAGGGGTCCATCCTACGAGCAGTACTTC	CASSLRGPSYEQYF
TRBV30	NA	TRBJ2-1	TRBD1	TGTGCCTGCAGCCCCGGGACAGGGGCGGGGGAGCAGTTCTTC	CACSPGTGAGEQFF
TRBV6-5	NA	TRBJ1-4	TRBD1	TGTGCCAGCGGAAATACAGGGGGTAATGAAAAACTGTTTTTT	CASGNTGGNEKLFF
TRBV30	NA	TRBJ2-5	TRBD2	TGTGCCTGGAGCCTAGGGACTCTAGCGTGGGGGGGAAAGACCCAGTACTTC	CAWSLGTLAWGGKTQYF
TRBV27	NA	TRBJ2-1	NA	TGTGCCAGCAGTTTAAGGCCAGGGAGGAACAATGAGCAGTTCTTC	CASSLRPGRNNEQFF
TRBV7-2	NA	TRBJ2-3	NA	TGTGCCAGCAGCTTAGTAGGTTGGGGCAGGGGCACAGATACGCAGTATTTT	CASSLVGWGRGTDTQYF
TRBV30	NA	TRBJ2-7	NA	TGTGCCTGTCTTCGGTCCCCCTACGAGCAGTACTTC	CACLRSPYEQYF
TRBV30	NA	TRBJ1-2	NA	TGTGCCTGGATGGGGAGGGGGACCTATGGCTACACCTTC	CAWMGRGTYGYTF
TRBV4-2	NA	TRBJ2-1	TRBD1	TGTGCCAGCAGCATCACAGGGGAGTTGGGAAACAATGAGCAGTTCTTC	CASSITGELGNNEQFF
TRBV18	NA	TRBJ2-7	TRBD1	TGTGCCAGCTCACCCCTGGGACAGGGGGCGCGGTACGAGCAGTACTTC	CASSPLGQGARYEQYF
TRBV27	NA	TRBJ2-6	NA	TGTGCCAGCAGTTTTAACAGGGGACTCCTGACTGGGGCCAACGTCCTGACTTTC	CASSFNRGLLTGANVLTF
TRBV15	NA	TRBJ1-2	NA	TGTGCCACCAGCAGAGACCAGGAGGCGAGCTATGGCTACACCTTC	CATSRDQEASYGYTF
TRBV7-9	few	TRBJ2-4	TRBD1	TGTGCCAGCAGCCCCGACAGGGTAGGGGCCAAAAACATTCAGTACTTC	CASSPDRVGAKNIQYF
TRBV5-1	NA	TRBJ2-1	TRBD2	TGCGCCAGCAGACAATTACTAGCGGGGGGCGGGGATGAGCAGTTCTTC	CASRQLLAGGGDEQFF
TRBV3-1/TRBV3-2	NA	TRBJ1-2	NA	TGTGCCAGCAGCCAAGTCAAATTGGGACAATTATCTAACTATGGCTACACCTTC	CASSQVKLGQLSNYGYTF
TRBV18	NA	TRBJ1-3	NA	TGTGCCAGCTCACCAACAGCCTCTGGAAACACCATATATTTT	CASSPTASGNTIYF
TRBV15	NA	TRBJ1-3	NA	TGTGCCACCAGCAGAGAAACAAGCACCATATATTTT	CATSRETSTIYF
TRBV5-1	once	TRBJ2-7	TRBD1	TGCGCCAGCAGGGGTTTACCGGGACAGCACTACGAGCAGTACTTC	CASRGLPGQHYEQYF
TRBV27	NA	TRBJ1-4	TRBD1	TGTGCCAGCAGGGAACAGGGGTTCCGGGGTGAAAAACTGTTTTTT	CASREQGFRGEKLFF
TRBV7-9	NA	TRBJ1-2	NA	TGTGCCAGCAGCTTAGCGCAGGGGCTTGACTATGGCTACACCTTC	CASSLAQGLDYGYTF